This T cell receptor (beta chain) was identified during a study of cytomegalovirus exposure and HLA in healthy donors. Study-wide results and caveats: Later on, a genetic analysis was performed. It linked a missense variant in DCLRE1C with V- and J-gene trimming of TCR beta. The authors enumerated around 150 TCR beta chains as linked to cytomegalovirus. Indistinguishability led to the exclusion of some V segments, TRBV6-2 and TRBV6-3 included.

The CDR3 covers 14 residues. Germline V gene sequence: CDR1 SGHKS, CDR2 YYEKEE (reference sequence). V dropped 4 bases and J dropped 4; count of bases not matched to a gene: 4. The study ran its PCR with 60 Vbeta and 13 Jbeta primers. TCRdb keeps only in-frame clones here, not all; method: immunoSEQ multiplex PCR. The profile shows some 78,000 clones, under 80% of them singletons. In the case of this clone: Its target is unknown.

The source of this sequence is a man aged 35 to 55 in good health and CMV-seropositive. The source material was PBMCs. The chain carries TRBV5-5 and TRBJ1-5, with 8 bases aligning to TRBD1. The CDR3 protein is CASSQTGGNQPQHF. In DNA, the CDR3 is TGTGCCAGCAGCCAAACAGGGGGAAATCAGCCCCAGCATTTT.